In its sample, the clone carrying this T cell receptor (beta chain) was seen a few times. CDR1 is SGDLS, CDR2 YYNGEE, per germline. This CDR3 region has 14 residues. V shed 4 bases and J 8 bases; nucleotides not matched to a gene: 10. The data originate from a study of blood T cell repertoires in COVID-19. Data came from immunoSEQ multiplex PCR; TCRdb stores just in-frame clones and leaves some out. The sample holds 300,000 to 350,000 clones, roughly 85% seen once. The chain recombines TRBV9 with TRBJ1-2; 8 nucleotides line up with TRBD1. The sample taken for sequencing was PBMCs or T cells enriched from blood (not recorded which). The clonotype comes from a man aged 30 to 39 who had recovered from COVID-19. This chain's CDR3 is CASSSQDRDGGYTF. CDR3 nucleotides: TGTGCCAGCAGCTCGCAGGACAGGGACGGCGGCTACACCTTC.